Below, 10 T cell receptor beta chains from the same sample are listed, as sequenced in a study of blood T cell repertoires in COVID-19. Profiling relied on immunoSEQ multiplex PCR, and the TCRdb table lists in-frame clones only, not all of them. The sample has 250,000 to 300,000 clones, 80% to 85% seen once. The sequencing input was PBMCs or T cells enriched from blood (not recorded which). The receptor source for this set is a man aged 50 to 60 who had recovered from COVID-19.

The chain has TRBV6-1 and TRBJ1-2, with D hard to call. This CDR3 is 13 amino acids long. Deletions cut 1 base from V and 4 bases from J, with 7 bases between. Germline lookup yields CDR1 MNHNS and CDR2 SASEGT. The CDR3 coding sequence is TGTGCCAGCAGTGAAGGTACAGCCTATGGCTACACCTTC. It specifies CASSEGTAYGYTF.

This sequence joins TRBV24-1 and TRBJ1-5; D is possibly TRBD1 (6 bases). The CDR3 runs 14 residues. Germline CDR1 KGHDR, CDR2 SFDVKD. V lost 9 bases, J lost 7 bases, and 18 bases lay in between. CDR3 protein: CATRGAGTGQPQHF. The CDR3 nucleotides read TGTGCCACCCGGGGGGCAGGCACGGGCCAGCCCCAGCATTTT.

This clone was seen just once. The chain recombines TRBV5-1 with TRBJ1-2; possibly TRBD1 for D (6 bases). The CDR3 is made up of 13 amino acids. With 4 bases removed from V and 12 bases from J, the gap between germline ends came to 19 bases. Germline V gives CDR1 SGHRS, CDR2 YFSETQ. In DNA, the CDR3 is TGCGCCAGCAGCGCGGACAGCCCCAGAAACAACACCTTC. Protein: CASSADSPRNNTF.

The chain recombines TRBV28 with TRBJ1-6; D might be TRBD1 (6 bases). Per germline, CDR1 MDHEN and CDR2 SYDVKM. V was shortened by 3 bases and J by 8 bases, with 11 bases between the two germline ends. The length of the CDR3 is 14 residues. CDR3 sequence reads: CASSLVGTYSPLHF. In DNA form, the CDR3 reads TGTGCCAGCAGTTTGGTAGGGACATATTCACCCCTCCACTTT.

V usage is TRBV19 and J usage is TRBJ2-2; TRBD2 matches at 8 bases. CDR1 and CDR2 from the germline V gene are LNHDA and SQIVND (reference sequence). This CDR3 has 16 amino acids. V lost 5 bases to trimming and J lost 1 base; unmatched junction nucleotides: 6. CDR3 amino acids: CASSVSAGGNTGELFF. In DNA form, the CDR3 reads TGTGCCAGTAGTGTCTCGGCGGGAGGGAACACCGGGGAGCTGTTTTTT.

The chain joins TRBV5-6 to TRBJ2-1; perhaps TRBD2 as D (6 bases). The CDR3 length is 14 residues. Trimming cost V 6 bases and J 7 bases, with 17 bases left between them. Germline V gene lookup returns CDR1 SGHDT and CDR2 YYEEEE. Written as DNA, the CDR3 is TGTGCCAGCACCTACGGGGGAGTGCTAAATGAGCAGTTCTTC. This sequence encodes CASTYGGVLNEQFF.

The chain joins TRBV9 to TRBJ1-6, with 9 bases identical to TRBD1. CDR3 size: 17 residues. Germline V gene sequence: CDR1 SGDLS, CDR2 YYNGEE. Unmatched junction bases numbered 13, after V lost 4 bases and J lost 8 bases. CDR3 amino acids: CASSPTHPGTGYSPLHF. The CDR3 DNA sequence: TGTGCCAGCAGCCCGACTCACCCCGGGACAGGGTATTCACCCCTCCACTTT.

The CDR3 nucleotides are TGTGCCAGCAGTTACAGGACTGCTCCTCCCTACAATGAGCAGTTCTTC. Protein: CASSYRTAPPYNEQFF. The rearrangement uses TRBV6-2 or TRBV6-3 and TRBJ2-1; possible D gene TRBD2, 5 bases. Germline V gene data show CDR1 as MNHEY and CDR2 as SVGEGT. V dropped 2 bases and J dropped 2 bases, with 13 bases sitting between them. This CDR3 has 16 amino acids.

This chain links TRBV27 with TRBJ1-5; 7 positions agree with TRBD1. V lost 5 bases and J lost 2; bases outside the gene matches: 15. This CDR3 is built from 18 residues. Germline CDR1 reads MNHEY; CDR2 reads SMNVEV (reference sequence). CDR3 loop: CASSDPPPGGTGNQPQHF. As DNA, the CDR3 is TGTGCCAGCAGTGACCCTCCTCCAGGGGGTACGGGCAATCAGCCCCAGCATTTT.

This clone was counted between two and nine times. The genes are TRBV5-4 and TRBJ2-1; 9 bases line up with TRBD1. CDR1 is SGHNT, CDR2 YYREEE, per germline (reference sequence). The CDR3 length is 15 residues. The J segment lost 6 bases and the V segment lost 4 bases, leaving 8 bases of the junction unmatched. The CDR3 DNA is TGTGCCAGCAGCCTAGGACAGGGGCGGACCAATGAGCAGTTCTTC. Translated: CASSLGQGRTNEQFF.